These 28 T cell receptor beta chains were sequenced from one sample in a study of response to subunit inactivated influenza vaccine. TCRdb reprocessed the RT-PCR reads via MiXCR and lists one record per CDR3 protein. The profile shows 150,000 or so distinct CDR3 sequences, 11% of them singletons. The sequencing here drew on non-naive T cells sorted from PBMCs, taken roughly 6 weeks after vaccination. The receptors were sampled from a man over 45 who received an inactivated influenza vaccine.

This clonotype was observed a handful of times. The chain joins TRBV6-1 to TRBJ2-1; TRBD2 matches at 14 bases. V dropped 5 bases and J dropped 5; count of bases not matched to a gene: 8. The CDR3 has 17 residues. Per the germline V gene, CDR1 is MNHNS and CDR2 is SASEGT. The CDR3 nucleotides read TGTGCCAGCAGTAAACGATGGGGACTAGCGGGAGACAATGAGCAGTTCTTC. Translating it yields CASSKRWGLAGDNEQFF.

This sequence joins TRBV6-1 and TRBJ2-1; 7 nucleotides match TRBD2. The germline CDR1 and CDR2 sequences are MNHNS and SASEGT. The CDR3 extends over 15 amino acids. The junction had 10 bases not matched to a gene; V was cut back by 3 bases and J by 8 bases. The CDR3 DNA reads TGTGCCAGCAGTGATTCCCAACTAGCGTGGGATGAGCAGTTCTTC. Encoded protein: CASSDSQLAWDEQFF.

This clonotype was counted at least ten times. V is TRBV12-3 or TRBV12-4 and J is TRBJ1-1, with D perhaps matching TRBD1 (6 bases). Trimming left V 3 bases short and J 5 bases short, with 16 bases between. This CDR3 has 15 amino acids. CDR3 DNA sequence: TGTGCCAGCAGTTTGGGCGGGGGGCATGGGACTGAAGCTTTCTTT. It translates to CASSLGGGHGTEAFF.

V usage is TRBV15 and J usage is TRBJ2-2; 10 nucleotides match TRBD2. The CDR3 is 16 amino acids. Germline assignment: CDR1 LNHNV and CDR2 YYDKDF (reference sequence). Trimming cost V 3 bases and J 5 bases; bases outside gene matches: 6. CDR3 region: CATSSAGTSVTGELFF. CDR3 nucleotide sequence: TGTGCCACCAGCAGTGCCGGGACTAGCGTTACCGGGGAGCTGTTTTTT.

This clonotype was counted a few times. The chain uses TRBV5-1 and TRBJ1-1; D is possibly TRBD1 (6 bases). V was clipped by 4 bases and J by 5 bases, with 15 bases between them. Germline V gene lookup returns CDR1 SGHRS and CDR2 YFSETQ. CDR3 length: 14 residues. The CDR3: CASSPFGGATEAFF. CDR3 nucleotides: TGCGCCAGCAGCCCCTTTGGGGGGGCAACTGAAGCTTTCTTT.

This clonotype was counted many times. The chain couples TRBV5-1 to TRBJ2-1, with 10 bases matching TRBD2. CDR3 length equals 17 residues. With 0 bases clipped from V and 5 bases from J, the junction kept 8 bases outside the gene matches. Germline values: CDR1 SGHRS, CDR2 YFSETQ. The DNA for the CDR3 is TGCGCCAGCAGCTTGGACGCTAGCGGGGGCATTAACAATGAGCAGTTCTTC. Amino acid sequence: CASSLDASGGINNEQFF. The complete variable domain, with remaining parts taken from reference TRBV5-1 and TRBJ2-1, reads KAGVTQTPRYLIKTRGQQVTLSCSPISGHRSVSWYQQTPGQGLQFLFEYFSETQRNKGNFPGRFSGRQFSNSRSEMNVSTLELGDSALYLCASSLDASGGINNEQFFGPGTRLTVL.

The rearrangement uses TRBV11-1 and TRBJ2-7; D remains unclear. Trimming left V 4 bases short and J 4 bases short, with 8 bases between. CDR1 is SGHAT and CDR2 is FQDESV in the germline V gene (reference sequence). The CDR3 runs to 12 residues. The CDR3 reads CASSSSRYEQYF. The CDR3 nucleotides are TGTGCCAGCAGCTCATCAAGGTACGAGCAGTACTTC.

The chain is built from TRBV5-6 and TRBJ1-4; D is unclear. CDR3 length: 15 residues. Germline-derived CDR1 and CDR2 are SGHDT and YYEEEE. V lost 4 bases, J lost 4 bases, and 14 bases lay in between. CDR3 sequence (DNA): TGTGCCAGCAGCATCCGGGCCGCACGTAATGAAAAACTGTTTTTT. This codes for CASSIRAARNEKLFF.

This clonotype was recorded many times. This rearrangement joins TRBV5-1 to TRBJ1-1; no definite D call. This CDR3 has 14 amino acids. Germline CDR1 reads SGHRS; CDR2 reads YFSETQ. Trimming shortened V by 0 bases and J by 6 bases, and 12 bases separated the two germline ends. CDR3 DNA: TGCGCCAGCAGCTTGGCTCAGCAATCCTCTGAAGCTTTCTTT. Protein sequence: CASSLAQQSSEAFF.

J is TRBJ2-7 and V is TRBV12-3 or TRBV12-4; TRBD2 agrees at 7 bases. V shed 5 bases and J 2 bases; nucleotides not matched to a gene: 9. This CDR3 spans 15 amino acids. The CDR3 sequence: CASSRAGGVPYEQYF. The CDR3 DNA is TGTGCCAGCAGTCGCGCTGGGGGGGTTCCCTACGAGCAGTACTTC.

This clonotype was found a few times. Mismatch with germline at one junction end may stem from a read error. V gene TRBV7-2 combines with J gene TRBJ2-7; D might be TRBD1 (5 bases). The germline V gene encodes CDR1 SGHTA and CDR2 FQGNSA. The CDR3 runs 16 residues. CDR3 loop: CASSSSQGLVSFEQYF. CDR3 nucleotides: TGTGCCAGCAGCTCCTCCCAGGGTCTGGTTTCCTTCGAGCAGTACTTC.

This clonotype has at least ten counts. In DNA form, the CDR3 reads TGCAGTGCTAGCCAAAGACTAGCGGCCAGCACAGATACGCAGTATTTT. Translating gives CSASQRLAASTDTQYF. J is TRBJ2-3 and V is TRBV20-1; 9 nucleotides line up with TRBD2. The V segment lost 3 bases and the J segment 0 bases; nucleotides outside the gene matches: 7. The CDR3 contains 16 residues. Germline V gene sequence: CDR1 DFQATT, CDR2 SNEGSKA (reference sequence).

The rearrangement uses TRBV2 and TRBJ1-2, with D tentatively TRBD1 (5 bases). Germline assignment: CDR1 SNHLY and CDR2 FYNNEI. Trimming stripped 4 bases from V and 4 bases from J, with 19 bases between. CDR3 length: 16 residues. CDR3 amino acids: CASSGPQGTGRYGYTF. CDR3 DNA: TGTGCCAGCAGTGGCCCTCAGGGAACGGGTCGCTATGGCTACACCTTC.

This clonotype was seen at least ten times. The J gene is TRBJ2-1, the V gene TRBV6-5; D gene uncertain. The CDR3 contains 11 residues. Trimming removed 5 bases at V and 7 bases at J, with 6 bases between. The germline CDR1 and CDR2 sequences are MNHEY and SVGAGI. CDR3 protein: CASSHLNEQFF. CDR3 nucleotides: TGTGCCAGCAGTCACCTGAATGAGCAGTTCTTC.

In its sample, this clonotype was seen many times. The chain carries TRBV5-1 and TRBJ1-1; 7 nucleotides align to TRBD1. Germline V lookup: CDR1 SGHRS, CDR2 YFSETQ. V lost 1 base, J lost 3 bases, and 6 bases stayed unmatched. The CDR3 spans 15 residues. This CDR3 reads CASSLTDRVYTEAFF. Here the CDR3 DNA reads TGCGCCAGCAGCTTGACCGACAGGGTGTACACTGAAGCTTTCTTT.

This clonotype was counted many times. V is TRBV7-6 and J is TRBJ2-1; 12 nucleotides line up with TRBD2. With V trimmed by 1 base and J by 5 bases, 6 bases remained unmatched. Germline CDR1 reads SGHVS; CDR2 reads FNYEAQ. This CDR3 region has 17 residues. The CDR3: CASSLVGGLAGNNEQFF. CDR3 nucleotide sequence: TGTGCCAGCAGCTTAGTGGGTGGACTAGCGGGGAACAATGAGCAGTTCTTC.

This clonotype showed up many times. The J gene is TRBJ2-2, the V gene TRBV6-2 or TRBV6-3, with 10 bases matching TRBD2. The V and J ends lost 11 bases and 7 bases, in that order; junction bases with no gene match: 4. Per the germline V gene, CDR1 is MNHEY and CDR2 is SVGEGT. The CDR3 runs 12 residues. The CDR3, as DNA: TGTGCCGCTCGGACTAGCGGCGGGGAGCTGTTTTTT. Translating gives CAARTSGGELFF.

This clonotype was recorded a few times. The rearrangement links TRBV6-2 or TRBV6-3 to TRBJ2-5; D may match TRBD1 or TRBD2 (5 bases each). CDR1 is MNHEY and CDR2 is SVGEGT in the germline V gene. This CDR3 region has 15 residues. V was clipped by 4 bases and J by 1 base, with 13 bases between them. CDR3 bases: TGTGCCAGCAGTTCTGACTGGGGGAGCCAAGAGACCCAGTACTTC. It is translated as CASSSDWGSQETQYF.

This clonotype has at least ten counts. This chain uses TRBV6-6 with TRBJ1-1, with D unclear. The CDR3 runs 13 residues. Germline CDR1 reads MNHNY; CDR2 reads SVGAGI (reference sequence). V was clipped by 2 bases and J by 1 base, with 5 bases between them. The CDR3 DNA is TGTGCCAGCAGTTACGACGGGAACACTGAAGCTTTCTTT. Translation gives CASSYDGNTEAFF.

The chain couples TRBV20-1 to TRBJ2-5; 15 positions agree with TRBD2. The CDR3 is made up of 16 amino acids. Germline assignment: CDR1 DFQATT and CDR2 SNEGSKA (reference sequence). With V trimmed by 3 bases and J by 5 bases, 7 bases remained unmatched. The CDR3 is CSASGTSGGPLETQYF. CDR3 in DNA: TGCAGTGCTAGCGGGACTAGCGGGGGGCCATTGGAGACCCAGTACTTC.

This clonotype was counted between two and nine times. CDR3: CSARDPRTGEETQYF. For the CDR3, the DNA is TGCAGTGCTAGAGATCCAAGGACAGGGGAAGAGACCCAGTACTTC. The chain employs TRBV20-1 and TRBJ2-5; 9 nucleotides agree with TRBD1. Trimming took 0 bases from V and 3 from J; bases not matched to a gene: 5. CDR3 length: 15 residues. Germline V gene sequence: CDR1 DFQATT, CDR2 SNEGSKA (reference sequence).

CDR3 bases: TGCGCCAGCAGCCAAGGTTATGGACTAGCGGGAGGCGGGGAGCTGTTTTTT. Translation gives CASSQGYGLAGGGELFF. The chain carries TRBV4-1 and TRBJ2-2, with 14 nucleotides matching TRBD2. With 1 base clipped from V and 7 bases from J, the junction kept 5 bases outside the gene matches. This CDR3 contains 17 residues. Germline V CDR1 and CDR2: MGHRA, YSYEKL.

A remark on this clonotype: A much larger clone lies one base from this, so it may be a read error. The J gene is TRBJ1-2, the V gene TRBV5-1, with no clear D. V lost 1 base and J lost 7, with 8 bases in between. This CDR3 spans 12 amino acids. Germline V CDR1 and CDR2: SGHRS, YFSETQ. CDR3 in amino acids: CASSLQNSGYTF. CDR3 DNA sequence: TGCGCCAGCAGCTTGCAGAATAGTGGCTACACCTTC. The complete variable domain, with remaining parts taken from reference TRBV5-1 and TRBJ1-2, reads KAGVTQTPRYLIKTRGQQVTLSCSPISGHRSVSWYQQTPGQGLQFLFEYFSETQRNKGNFPGRFSGRQFSNSRSEMNVSTLELGDSALYLCASSLQNSGYTFGSGTRLTVV.

This clonotype was detected ten times or more. The CDR3: CATASSGNTGELFF. The CDR3 nucleotides are TGTGCCACCGCCTCTAGCGGAAACACCGGGGAGCTGTTTTTT. The V gene is TRBV24-1, the J gene TRBJ2-2, with TRBD2 identical over 7 bases. The CDR3 is 14 amino acids. Germline loops: CDR1 KGHDR, CDR2 SFDVKD. Trimming cost V 9 bases and J 2 bases; bases outside gene matches: 5.

The chain couples TRBV29-1 to TRBJ1-4; D gene unclear. V lost 5 bases and J 2 bases, leaving 9 bases between the germline ends. This CDR3 spans 13 amino acids. The germline V gene has CDR1 SQVTM and CDR2 ANQGSEA. CDR3 in DNA: TGCAGCGTTATGGTGACGACTAATGAAAAACTGTTTTTT. It yields the protein CSVMVTTNEKLFF.

V and J are TRBV4-1 and TRBJ2-7; weak D call: TRBD1 (5 bases). The CDR3 is 15 amino acids. V lost 1 base to trimming and J lost 4 bases, with 14 bases between them. The germline CDR1 and CDR2 sequences are MGHRA and YSYEKL. The CDR3 spells CASSQAGFRGYEQYF. The CDR3 DNA reads as TGCGCCAGCAGCCAAGCAGGGTTTAGGGGTTACGAGCAGTACTTC.

As regards this clonotype: Mismatch with germline at one junction end may stem from a read error. The rearrangement uses TRBV6-5 and TRBJ1-4; possibly TRBD1 for D (5 bases). Germline loops: CDR1 MNHEY, CDR2 SVGAGI. This CDR3 has 13 amino acids. DNA for the CDR3: TGTGCCAGCACTTGGACAACAAATGAAAAACTGTTTTTT. Its protein product is CASTWTTNEKLFF.

V and J are TRBV20-1 and TRBJ2-3; D uncertain. The V end was cut by 4 bases, the J end by 0 bases, with 14 bases between. Germline V gives CDR1 DFQATT, CDR2 SNEGSKA (reference sequence). This CDR3 spans 15 amino acids. The CDR3: CSAIKLSESTDTQYF. As DNA, the CDR3 is TGCAGTGCTATAAAGTTGAGCGAGAGCACAGATACGCAGTATTTT.